This T cell receptor beta chain originates from a study of T-cell memory formation after mild COVID-19. Study-level background: The two donors had largely donor-specific TCR clusters.

This clonotype was seen a handful of times. What it recognizes is unknown. V lost 5 bases and J lost 7; bases outside the gene matches: 13. The CDR3 consists of 16 residues. 5'RACE primed at constant segments yielded TCR alpha and TCR beta cDNA libraries bearing sample barcodes and UMIs. TCRdb reprocessed the 5' RACE reads via MiXCR and lists one record per CDR3 protein. The sample carries some 340,000 distinct CDR3 sequences, 10% to 15% recorded once. General study findings and limits: The pre-infection memory compartment contained some responding clones, suggesting cross-reactive memory joined. Later expanders leaned toward CD4+, whereas clones contracting from day 15 to 85 were balanced CD4/CD8.

V and J are TRBV12-3 or TRBV12-4 and TRBJ2-2, with TRBD1 identical over 7 bases. Sequenced: PBMCs or a T cell subset sorted from them (not recorded which). The TCR was taken from a man younger than 35 who had mild COVID-19 (a few samples of this study predate the infection). Cell type and time point are not known. CDR3 nucleotides: TGTGCCAGCAGTCCAAGACAGGGCGTAGGGGGCGGGGAGCTGTTTTTT. It translates to CASSPRQGVGGGELFF.